The 20 T cell receptor beta chains presented below share a single source sample, sequenced in a study of cytomegalovirus exposure and HLA in healthy donors. The PCR ran on 60 Vbeta and 13 Jbeta primers. Data came from immunoSEQ multiplex PCR; TCRdb stores just in-frame clones and leaves some out. Here the sample spans approximately 110,000 clones, 73% being singletons. Sequences were obtained from PBMCs. The receptors come from a man aged 35 to 55 in good health and CMV-seronegative.

This rearrangement joins TRBV2 to TRBJ1-5; unclear D gene. Trimming left V 6 bases short and J 7 bases short, with 16 bases between. Germline V lookup: CDR1 SNHLY, CDR2 FYNNEI. The CDR3 totals 14 residues. The chain's CDR3 is CASSRGEGWQPQHF. The CDR3 DNA sequence: TGTGCCAGCAGCCGCGGGGAGGGCTGGCAGCCCCAGCATTTT.

This clone was counted at least ten times. This chain uses TRBV5-1 with TRBJ1-1; D possibly corresponds to TRBD1 (5 bases). CDR1 and CDR2 (germline): SGHRS, YFSETQ. V was cut by 7 bases and J by 0 bases, with 7 bases left in between. This CDR3 contains 12 residues. The CDR3 reads CASSQVNTEAFF. CDR3 DNA sequence: TGCGCCAGCTCACAGGTGAACACTGAAGCTTTCTTT.

This clone was counted between two and nine times. As the CDR3 is not closed by the conserved phenylalanine or tryptophan, this likely results from a read error. Because the CDR3's place on the DNA is in doubt, the DNA is left out and the CDR3 is given as listed by TCRdb. The chain combines TRBV4-3 with TRBJ2-7; the table's D gene call, TRBD1, was not cross checked with the DNA. The CDR3 is made up of 14 amino acids, end residues included. Germline-derived CDR1 and CDR2 are LGHNA and YSLEER. The CDR3 here is CASSQSLTGGFLRI.

V usage is TRBV7-9 and J usage is TRBJ1-3; weak D call: TRBD1 (6 bases). The V end lost 5 bases, the J end lost 4 bases, and 12 bases lay between the germline ends. The CDR3 runs to 14 residues. In germline, CDR1 is SEHNR, CDR2 FQNEAQ (reference sequence). The CDR3 DNA is TGTGCCAGCAGCCCAGATGGGGGCGGAAACACCATATATTTT. Encoded protein: CASSPDGGGNTIYF. Drawing the rest from reference TRBV7-9 and TRBJ1-3, the complete variable domain is DTGVSQNPRHKITKRGQNVTFRCDPISEHNRLYWYRQTLGQGPEFLTYFQNEAQLEKSRLLSDRFSAERPKGSFSTLEIQRTEQGDSAMYLCASSPDGGGNTIYFGEGSWLTVV.

This clone was counted a few times. The chain is built from TRBV7-2 and TRBJ2-1, with TRBD2 identical over 10 bases. Losses at the gene ends were 0 bases for V and 5 bases for J; bases not matched to a gene: 7. This CDR3 has 17 amino acids. The germline CDR1 and CDR2 sequences are SGHTA and FQGNSA. The CDR3 sequence: CASSLAAPSGGHNEQFF. CDR3 nucleotide sequence: TGTGCCAGCAGCTTAGCGGCCCCTAGCGGGGGTCACAATGAGCAGTTCTTC.

As DNA, the CDR3 is TGTGCCAGCAGGACTAGAGGGACAGGCGGAAACGAGCAGTACTTC. Protein: CASRTRGTGGNEQYF. The gene calls are TRBV19 and TRBJ2-7; D is perhaps TRBD1 (8 bases). The V gene's germline CDR1 is LNHDA and CDR2 SQIVND (reference sequence). There are 15 residues in the CDR3. Trimming cost V 9 bases and J 5 bases, with 23 bases left between them. Variable domain in full (rest from reference TRBV19 and TRBJ2-7): DGGITQSPKYLFRKEGQNVTLSCEQNLNHDAMYWYRQDPGQGLRLIYYSQIVNDFQKGDIAEGYSVSREKKESFPLTVTSAQKNPTAFYLCASRTRGTGGNEQYFGPGTRLTVT.

The chain is built from TRBV6-5 and TRBJ1-1; D is perhaps TRBD1 (5 bases). Trimming removed 5 bases at V and 0 bases at J, with 10 bases between. CDR1 and CDR2 (germline): MNHEY, SVGAGI. This CDR3 comprises 14 residues. This chain's CDR3 is CASSRTSMNTEAFF. The DNA for the CDR3 is TGTGCCAGCAGTAGGACATCTATGAACACTGAAGCTTTCTTT.

This clone was counted between two and nine times. The genes are TRBV4-3 and TRBJ2-1; 13 nucleotides agree with TRBD2. The V segment lost 4 bases and the J segment 2 bases; nucleotides outside the gene matches: 2. The CDR3 runs 16 residues. Germline V CDR1 and CDR2: LGHNA, YSLEER. CDR3 protein: CASSPLAGGTYNEQFF. Written as DNA, the CDR3 is TGCGCCAGCAGCCCACTAGCGGGGGGGACCTACAATGAGCAGTTCTTC.

J is TRBJ2-5 and V is TRBV15; the match to TRBD1 covers 10 bases. Germline assignment: CDR1 LNHNV and CDR2 YYDKDF (reference sequence). This CDR3 comprises 15 residues. Trimming removed 3 bases from V and 5 bases from J; junction bases left unmatched: 6. The CDR3 spells CATSSETGGGETQYF. As DNA, the CDR3 is TGTGCCACCAGCAGCGAGACAGGGGGCGGTGAGACCCAGTACTTC.

V is TRBV6-5 and J is TRBJ2-5; tentatively, D is TRBD1 (6 bases). CDR3 length equals 16 residues. Trimming stripped 2 bases from V and 2 bases from J, with 15 bases between. The germline V gene encodes CDR1 MNHEY and CDR2 SVGAGI. The CDR3 region is CASSYTGNDGQETQYF. The CDR3 DNA reads TGTGCCAGCAGTTACACAGGGAATGATGGACAAGAGACCCAGTACTTC.

This chain connects TRBV19 to TRBJ1-5; D perhaps matches TRBD1 (5 bases). Trimming removed 0 bases at V and 5 bases at J, with 11 bases between. Germline V gene sequence: CDR1 LNHDA, CDR2 SQIVND (reference sequence). This CDR3 spans 15 amino acids. As DNA, the CDR3 is TGTGCCAGTAGTATAGATCGGGGGGGATATCAGCCCCAGCATTTT. Translating it yields CASSIDRGGYQPQHF.

V usage is TRBV5-1 and J usage is TRBJ2-7; 9 bases align to TRBD2. Germline V gene lookup returns CDR1 SGHRS and CDR2 YFSETQ. Trimming cost V 4 bases and J 2 bases; bases outside gene matches: 7. The CDR3 covers 15 residues. CDR3 loop: CASSSGGGGAYEQYF. The CDR3 DNA follows: TGCGCCAGCAGCAGCGGGGGCGGGGGGGCCTACGAGCAGTACTTC.

V usage is TRBV7-3 and J usage is TRBJ2-1; tentative D call: TRBD1 (6 bases). The CDR3 runs 13 residues. Germline V gives CDR1 SGHTA, CDR2 FQGTGA. V lost 4 bases to trimming and J lost 7 bases, with 11 bases between them. The CDR3 bases are TGTGCCAGCAGCTATGGACAGATGAATGAGCAGTTCTTC. This gives the protein CASSYGQMNEQFF.

This chain joins TRBV15 and TRBJ2-7, with D tentatively TRBD1 (6 bases). The CDR3 is 15 residues long. Germline V CDR1 and CDR2: LNHNV, YYDKDF (reference sequence). V was shortened by 4 bases and J by 2 bases, with 15 bases between the two germline ends. This CDR3 is CATSKVTGGTYEQYF. The CDR3 region has the DNA TGTGCCACCAGCAAAGTGACAGGAGGCACCTACGAGCAGTACTTC.

V gene TRBV2 combines with J gene TRBJ2-3; the match to TRBD2 covers 13 bases. Per germline, CDR1 SNHLY and CDR2 FYNNEI. The CDR3 spans 18 residues. J gave up 0 bases and V 5 bases, and 8 bases lay outside the gene matches. Written as DNA, the CDR3 is TGTGCCAGCAGTAGACTAGCGGGGGGCTTCCTTAGCACAGATACGCAGTATTTT. This codes for CASSRLAGGFLSTDTQYF.

The CDR3 is CASSRRTGSQSPLHF. The CDR3 nucleotides read TGTGCCAGCTCACGGAGGACAGGGAGTCAGTCACCCCTCCACTTT. The chain recombines TRBV6-5 with TRBJ1-6, with 8 positions matching TRBD1. The V gene end was trimmed by 8 bases and the J gene end by 10 bases; junction bases not matched to a gene: 13. This CDR3 has 15 residues. Germline lookup yields CDR1 MNHEY and CDR2 SVGAGI.

The chain links TRBV7-2 to TRBJ2-3; TRBD2 might be the D (5 bases). The germline V gene encodes CDR1 SGHTA and CDR2 FQGNSA. V was cut by 4 bases and J by 12 bases, with 11 bases left in between. CDR3 length: 11 amino acids. DNA for the CDR3: TGTGCCAGCAGCTCTCGGGGTCTCCAGTATTTT. It specifies CASSSRGLQYF.

This sequence joins TRBV7-8 and TRBJ2-7; D is possibly TRBD2 (5 bases). Germline V gene sequence: CDR1 SGHVS, CDR2 FQNEAQ. V lost 0 bases and J 6 bases, leaving 12 bases between the germline ends. The CDR3 totals 14 residues. CDR3 residues: CASSLAVTEGEQYF. CDR3 nucleotides: TGTGCCAGCAGCTTAGCGGTAACAGAGGGCGAGCAGTACTTC.

The CDR3 spells CASSLKVSGGFNYEQYF. The CDR3 coding sequence is TGTGCCAGCAGCTTAAAGGTTAGCGGGGGTTTTAACTACGAGCAGTACTTC. The chain employs TRBV7-2 and TRBJ2-7, with 9 bases matching TRBD2. V trimming: 2 bases; J trimming: 3 bases; junction bases outside the gene matches: 11. Germline CDR1 reads SGHTA; CDR2 reads FQGNSA. The CDR3 is made up of 17 amino acids.

The rearrangement joins TRBV7-3 to TRBJ2-7; 9 positions agree with TRBD1. The CDR3 runs 14 residues. Germline-derived CDR1 and CDR2 are SGHTA and FQGTGA. Unmatched junction bases numbered 6, after V lost 5 bases and J lost 4 bases. This chain's CDR3 is CASSPGQGPYEQYF. The CDR3 DNA sequence: TGTGCCAGCAGCCCGGGACAGGGCCCTTACGAGCAGTACTTC.